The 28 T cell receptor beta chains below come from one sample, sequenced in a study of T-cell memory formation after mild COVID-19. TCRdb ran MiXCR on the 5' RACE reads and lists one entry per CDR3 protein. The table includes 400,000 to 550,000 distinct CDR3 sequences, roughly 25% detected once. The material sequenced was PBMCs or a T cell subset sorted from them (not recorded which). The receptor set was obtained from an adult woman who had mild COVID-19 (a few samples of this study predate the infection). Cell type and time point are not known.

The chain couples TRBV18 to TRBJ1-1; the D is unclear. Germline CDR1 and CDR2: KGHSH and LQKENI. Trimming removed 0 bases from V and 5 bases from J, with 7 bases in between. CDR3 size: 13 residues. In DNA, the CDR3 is TGTGCCAGCTCACCACCAGTAGAAACTGAAGCTTTCTTT. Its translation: CASSPPVETEAFF.

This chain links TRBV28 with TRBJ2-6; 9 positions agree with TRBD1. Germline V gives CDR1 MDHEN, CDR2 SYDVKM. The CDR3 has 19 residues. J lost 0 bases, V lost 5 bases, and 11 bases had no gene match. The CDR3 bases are TGTGCCAGCAGTATACGACAGGGGGAGATCTACTCTGGGGCCAACGTCCTGACTTTC. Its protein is CASSIRQGEIYSGANVLTF.

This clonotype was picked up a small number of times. The chain's CDR3 is CASRDRAMNTEAFF. The CDR3 region has the DNA TGTGCCAGCAGAGACAGGGCCATGAACACTGAAGCTTTCTTT. The chain employs TRBV28 and TRBJ1-1, with 7 nucleotides matching TRBD1. The CDR3 consists of 14 residues. The germline V gene encodes CDR1 MDHEN and CDR2 SYDVKM. After removal of 6 bases from V and 0 bases from J, the junction contained 4 bases not matched to a gene.

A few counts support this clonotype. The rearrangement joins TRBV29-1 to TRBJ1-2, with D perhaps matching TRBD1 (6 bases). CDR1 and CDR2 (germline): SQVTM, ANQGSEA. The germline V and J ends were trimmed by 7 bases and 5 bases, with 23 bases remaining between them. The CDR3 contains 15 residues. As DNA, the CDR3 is TGCAGCGCCTTAGGGCCTCTAGGAGGGGGGTATGGCTACACCTTC. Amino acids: CSALGPLGGGYGYTF. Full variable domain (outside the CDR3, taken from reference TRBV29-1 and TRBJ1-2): SAVISQKPSRDICQRGTSLTIQCQVDSQVTMMFWYRQQPGQSLTLIATANQGSEATYESGFVIDKFPISRPNLTFSTLTVSNMSPEDSSIYLCSALGPLGGGYGYTFGSGTRLTVV.

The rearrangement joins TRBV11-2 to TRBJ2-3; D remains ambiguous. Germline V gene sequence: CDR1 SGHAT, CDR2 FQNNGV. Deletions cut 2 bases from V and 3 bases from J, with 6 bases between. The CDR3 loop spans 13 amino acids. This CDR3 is CASSLIRTDTQYF. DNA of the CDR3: TGTGCCAGCAGCTTAATAAGGACAGATACGCAGTATTTT.

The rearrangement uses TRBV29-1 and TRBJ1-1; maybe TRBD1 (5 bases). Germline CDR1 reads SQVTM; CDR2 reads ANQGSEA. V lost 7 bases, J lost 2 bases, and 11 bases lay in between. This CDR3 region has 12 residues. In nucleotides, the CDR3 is TGCAGCGGGGGCTGGAGTAACACTGAAGCTTTCTTT. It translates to CSGGWSNTEAFF.

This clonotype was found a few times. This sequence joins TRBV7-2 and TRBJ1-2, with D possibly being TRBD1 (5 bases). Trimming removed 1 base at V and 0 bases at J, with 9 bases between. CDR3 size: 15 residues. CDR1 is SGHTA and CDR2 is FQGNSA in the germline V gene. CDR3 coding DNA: TGTGCCAGCAGCTTAGACAGGCAGACTAACTATGGCTACACCTTC. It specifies CASSLDRQTNYGYTF. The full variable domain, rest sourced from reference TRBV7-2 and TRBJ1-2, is GAGVSQSPSNKVTEKGKDVELRCDPISGHTALYWYRQSLGQGLEFLIYFQGNSAPDKSGLPSDRFSAERTGGSVSTLTIQRTQQEDSAVYLCASSLDRQTNYGYTFGSGTRLTVV.

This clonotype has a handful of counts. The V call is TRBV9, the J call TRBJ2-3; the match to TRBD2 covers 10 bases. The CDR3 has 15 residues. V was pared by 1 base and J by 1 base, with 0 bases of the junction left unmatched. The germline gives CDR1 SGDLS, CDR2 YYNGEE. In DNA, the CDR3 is TGTGCCAGCAGCGTAACTAGCGGGGGCACAGATACGCAGTATTTT. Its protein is CASSVTSGGTDTQYF. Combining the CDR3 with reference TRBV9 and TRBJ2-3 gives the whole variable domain DSGVTQTPKHLITATGQRVTLRCSPRSGDLSVYWYQQSLDQGLQFLIQYYNGEERAKGNILERFSAQQFPDLHSELNLSSLELGDSALYFCASSVTSGGTDTQYFGPGTRLTVL.

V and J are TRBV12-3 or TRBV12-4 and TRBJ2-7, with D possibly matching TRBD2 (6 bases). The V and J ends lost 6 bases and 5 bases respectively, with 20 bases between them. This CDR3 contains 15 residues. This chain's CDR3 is CASSQRWREGNEQYF. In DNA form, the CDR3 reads TGTGCCAGCAGCCAGAGGTGGAGGGAAGGCAACGAGCAGTACTTC.

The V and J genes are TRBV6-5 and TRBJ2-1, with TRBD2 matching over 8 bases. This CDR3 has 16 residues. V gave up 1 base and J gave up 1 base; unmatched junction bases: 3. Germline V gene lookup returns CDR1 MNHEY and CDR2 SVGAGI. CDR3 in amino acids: CASSYLTSGSYNEQFF. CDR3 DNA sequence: TGTGCCAGCAGTTACTTAACTAGCGGATCCTACAATGAGCAGTTCTTC.

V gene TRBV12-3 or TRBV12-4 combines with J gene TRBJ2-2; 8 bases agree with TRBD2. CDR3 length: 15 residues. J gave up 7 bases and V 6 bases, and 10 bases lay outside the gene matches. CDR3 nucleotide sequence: TGTGCCAGCAGCCCAAGACTAGCGCGAAGCGGGGAGCTGTTTTTT. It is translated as CASSPRLARSGELFF.

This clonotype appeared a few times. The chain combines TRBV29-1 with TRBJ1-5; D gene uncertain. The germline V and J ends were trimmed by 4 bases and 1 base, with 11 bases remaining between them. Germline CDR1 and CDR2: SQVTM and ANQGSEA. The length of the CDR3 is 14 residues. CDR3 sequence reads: CSVAGGSSNQPQHF. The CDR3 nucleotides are TGCAGCGTTGCAGGCGGGAGCAGCAATCAGCCCCAGCATTTT.

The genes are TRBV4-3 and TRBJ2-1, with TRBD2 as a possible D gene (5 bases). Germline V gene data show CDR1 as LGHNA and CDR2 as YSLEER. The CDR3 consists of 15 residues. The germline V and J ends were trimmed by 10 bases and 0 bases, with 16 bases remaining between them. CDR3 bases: TGCGCCACGACGAAGGACTCAGGCTCCTACAATGAGCAGTTCTTC. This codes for CATTKDSGSYNEQFF.

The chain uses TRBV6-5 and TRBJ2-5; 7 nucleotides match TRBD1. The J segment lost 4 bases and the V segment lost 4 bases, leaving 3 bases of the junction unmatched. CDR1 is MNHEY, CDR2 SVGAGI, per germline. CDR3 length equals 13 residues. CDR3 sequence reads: CASSSGGVETQYF. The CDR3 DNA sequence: TGTGCCAGCAGTTCAGGGGGAGTAGAGACCCAGTACTTC.

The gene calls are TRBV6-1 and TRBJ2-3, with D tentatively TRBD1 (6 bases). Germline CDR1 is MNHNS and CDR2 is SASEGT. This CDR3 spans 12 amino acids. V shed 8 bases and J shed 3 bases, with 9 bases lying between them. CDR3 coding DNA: TGTGCCAGCGACAGGCGGACAGATACGCAGTATTTT. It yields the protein CASDRRTDTQYF.

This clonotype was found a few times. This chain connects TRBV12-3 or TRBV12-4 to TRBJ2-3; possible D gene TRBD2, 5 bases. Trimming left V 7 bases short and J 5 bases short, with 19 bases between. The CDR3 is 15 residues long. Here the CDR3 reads CASMVRAALIDTQYF. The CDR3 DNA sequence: TGTGCCAGCATGGTCCGAGCGGCATTAATAGATACGCAGTATTTT.

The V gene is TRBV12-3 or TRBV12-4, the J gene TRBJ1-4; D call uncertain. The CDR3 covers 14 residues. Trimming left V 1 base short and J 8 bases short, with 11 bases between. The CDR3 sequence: CASSLVVSEEKLFF. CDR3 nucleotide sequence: TGTGCCAGCAGTTTAGTGGTTTCCGAGGAAAAACTGTTTTTT.

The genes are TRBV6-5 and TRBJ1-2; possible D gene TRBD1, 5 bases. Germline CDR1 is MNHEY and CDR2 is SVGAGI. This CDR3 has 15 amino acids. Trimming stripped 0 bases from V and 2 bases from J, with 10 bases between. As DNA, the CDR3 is TGTGCCAGCAGTTACTCGATATGGGGGAACTATGGCTACACCTTC. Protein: CASSYSIWGNYGYTF.

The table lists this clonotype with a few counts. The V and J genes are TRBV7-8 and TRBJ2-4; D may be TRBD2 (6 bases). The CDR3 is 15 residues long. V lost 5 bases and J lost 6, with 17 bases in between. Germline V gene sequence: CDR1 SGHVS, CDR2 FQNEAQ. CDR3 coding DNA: TGTGCCAGCAGCCCTACCGGACGGGGGAGAAACATTCAGTACTTC. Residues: CASSPTGRGRNIQYF.

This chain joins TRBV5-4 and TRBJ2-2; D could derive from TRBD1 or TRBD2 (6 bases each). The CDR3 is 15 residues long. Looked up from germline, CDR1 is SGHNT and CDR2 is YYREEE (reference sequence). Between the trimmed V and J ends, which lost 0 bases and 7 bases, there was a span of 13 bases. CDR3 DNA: TGTGCCAGCAGCTTGGAGGGGGGCTTTAACGGGGAGCTGTTTTTT. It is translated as CASSLEGGFNGELFF. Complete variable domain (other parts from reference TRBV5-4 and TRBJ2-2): ETGVTQSPTHLIKTRGQQVTLRCSSQSGHNTVSWYQQALGQGPQFIFQYYREEENGRGNFPPRFSGLQFPNYSSELNVNALELDDSALYLCASSLEGGFNGELFFGEGSRLTVL.

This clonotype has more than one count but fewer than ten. CDR3 region: CASSQAPLAGPSSYNEQFF. The DNA of the CDR3 is TGCGCCAGCAGCCAAGCTCCACTAGCGGGACCCAGCTCCTACAATGAGCAGTTCTTC. The genes are TRBV4-3 and TRBJ2-1; 10 bases agree with TRBD2. V shed 1 base and J 0 bases; nucleotides not matched to a gene: 9. The CDR3 sequence is 19 residues long. Germline assignment: CDR1 LGHNA and CDR2 YSLEER.

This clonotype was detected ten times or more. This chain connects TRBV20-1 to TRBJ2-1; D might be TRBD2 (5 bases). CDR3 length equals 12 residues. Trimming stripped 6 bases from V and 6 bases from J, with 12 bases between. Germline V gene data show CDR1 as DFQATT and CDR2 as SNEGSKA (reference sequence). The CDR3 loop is CSARTSRNEQFF. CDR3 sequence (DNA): TGCAGTGCAAGAACTAGTCGCAATGAGCAGTTCTTC.

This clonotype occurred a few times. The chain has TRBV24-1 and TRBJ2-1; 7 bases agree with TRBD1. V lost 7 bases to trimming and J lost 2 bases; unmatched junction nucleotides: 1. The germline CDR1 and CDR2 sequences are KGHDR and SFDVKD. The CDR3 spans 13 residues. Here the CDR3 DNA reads TGTGCCACCAGCGACAGGGCCTACAATGAGCAGTTCTTC. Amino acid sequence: CATSDRAYNEQFF.

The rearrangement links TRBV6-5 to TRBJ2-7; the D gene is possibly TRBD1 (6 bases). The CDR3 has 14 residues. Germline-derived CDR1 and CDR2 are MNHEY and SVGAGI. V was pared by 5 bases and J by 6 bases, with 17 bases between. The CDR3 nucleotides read TGTGCCAGCAGTGGACGCCGTACAGGGCGCGAGCAGTACTTC. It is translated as CASSGRRTGREQYF.

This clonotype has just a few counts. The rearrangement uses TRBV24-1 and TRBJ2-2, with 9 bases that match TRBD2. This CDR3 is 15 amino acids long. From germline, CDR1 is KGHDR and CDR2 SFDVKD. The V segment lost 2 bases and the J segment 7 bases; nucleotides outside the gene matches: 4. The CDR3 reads CATSDSPSGIGELFF. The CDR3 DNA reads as TGTGCCACCAGTGATTCTCCTAGCGGGATCGGGGAGCTGTTTTTT.

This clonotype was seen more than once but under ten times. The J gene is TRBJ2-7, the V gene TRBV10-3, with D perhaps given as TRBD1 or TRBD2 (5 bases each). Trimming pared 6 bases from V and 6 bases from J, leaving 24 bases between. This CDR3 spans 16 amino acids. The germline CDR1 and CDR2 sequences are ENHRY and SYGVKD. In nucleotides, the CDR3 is TGTGCCATCAGCACAGGAGGTTCGCGGCCTGGCTCCGAGCAGTACTTC. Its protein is CAISTGGSRPGSEQYF.

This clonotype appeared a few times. For the CDR3, the DNA is TGTGCCAGCAGCCAAGAGGGGACCACAGAAGGTGAAGCTTTCTTT. This sequence encodes CASSQEGTTEGEAFF. The rearrangement uses TRBV3-1 and TRBJ1-1; D is perhaps TRBD1 (5 bases). Trimming shortened V by 0 bases and J by 7 bases, and 15 bases separated the two germline ends. There are 15 residues in the CDR3. Germline lookup yields CDR1 LGHDT and CDR2 YNNKEL (reference sequence).

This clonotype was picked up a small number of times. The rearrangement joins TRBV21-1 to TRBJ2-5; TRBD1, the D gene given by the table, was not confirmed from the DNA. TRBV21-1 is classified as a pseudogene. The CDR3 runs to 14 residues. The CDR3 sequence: CASSIGTVGETQYF. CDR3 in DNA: TGTGCCAGCAGCATTGGGACAGTAGGGGAGACCCAGTACTTC.